The 32 T cell receptor beta chains below come from one sample, sequenced in a study of cytomegalovirus exposure and HLA in healthy donors. Use of 60 Vbeta and 13 Jbeta primers characterized the PCR. The method was immunoSEQ multiplex PCR; TCRdb's version includes in-frame clones alone and lacks a portion of them. The table shows 210,000 or so clones, with approximately 83% occurring only once. Sequenced sample: PBMCs. Receptor source: a woman in her forties or fifties in good health and CMV-seropositive.

The chain carries TRBV18 and TRBJ2-7; TRBD1 is a possible D gene (6 bases). Germline CDR1 reads KGHSH; CDR2 reads LQKENI. This CDR3 is 14 amino acids long. The germline V and J ends were trimmed by 3 bases and 4 bases, with 13 bases remaining between them. Written as DNA, the CDR3 is TGTGCCAGCTCACCCTTCGGACAGACTTACGAGCAGTACTTC. This translates into CASSPFGQTYEQYF.

This clone was observed once. The gene calls are TRBV29-1 and TRBJ2-5; weak D call: TRBD1 (5 bases). This CDR3 has 13 residues. Between the trimmed V and J ends, which lost 1 base and 4 bases, there was a span of 10 bases. CDR1 is SQVTM and CDR2 is ANQGSEA in the germline V gene. The DNA for the CDR3 is TGCAGCGTTGAAGTCTCTAGGGGAGAGACCCAGTACTTC. Translating it yields CSVEVSRGETQYF.

Only a few counts were recorded for this clone. This chain's CDR3 is CASSPTGAGNTIYF. CDR3 sequence (DNA): TGTGCCAGCAGCCCTACAGGGGCTGGAAACACCATATATTTT. The chain carries TRBV7-9 and TRBJ1-3; 7 bases are shared with TRBD1. J was trimmed by 2 bases and V by 5 bases; bases with no gene match: 3. CDR3 size: 14 residues. CDR1 and CDR2 (germline): SEHNR, FQNEAQ (reference sequence).

A remark on this clone: The limits of the CDR3 on the DNA are not certain, so only TCRdb's listed CDR3 is given. The V and J genes are TRBV21-1 and TRBJ2-7; no DNA check was done on the table's D call, TRBD1. TRBV21-1 is an annotated pseudogene. The CDR3 is 15 amino acids in total, end residues counted. The CDR3 protein is CASSKVGTGAYEQYF.

A single count supports this clone. V usage is TRBV10-3 and J usage is TRBJ1-4; 9 nucleotides line up with TRBD1. The junction had 12 bases not matched to a gene; V was cut back by 2 bases and J by 8 bases. Germline values: CDR1 ENHRY, CDR2 SYGVKD. The CDR3 is 17 residues long. The CDR3 region has the DNA TGTGCCATCAGTGAGACAGGTCCACAGGGGGCAGGAGAAAAACTGTTTTTT. Amino acids: CAISETGPQGAGEKLFF.

The J gene is TRBJ2-1, the V gene TRBV6-1; 7 nucleotides match TRBD1. The CDR3 is 16 residues long. CDR1 is MNHNS, CDR2 SASEGT, per germline. Germline trimming cut 3 bases from V and 10 bases from J; bases unmatched to any gene: 15. CDR3 coding DNA: TGTGCCAGCAGTGAGATAGTGGACAGGTGGGTAGGAGAGCAGTTCTTC. It specifies CASSEIVDRWVGEQFF.

The V call is TRBV6-6, the J call TRBJ1-5; TRBD1 is a possible D gene (6 bases). The CDR3 spans 14 residues. The germline V gene has CDR1 MNHNY and CDR2 SVGAGI (reference sequence). V lost 6 bases and J lost 6, with 15 bases in between. The CDR3, as DNA: TGTGCCAGCAGGGGGGCCGACAGGACTCAGCCCCAGCATTTT. It is translated as CASRGADRTQPQHF.

The J gene is TRBJ1-2, the V gene TRBV6-1; D is perhaps TRBD1 (6 bases). Trimming shortened V by 6 bases and J by 9 bases, and 17 bases separated the two germline ends. There are 13 residues in the CDR3. Per the germline V gene, CDR1 is MNHNS and CDR2 is SASEGT. CDR3 in DNA: TGTGCCAGCAGCGCCGTACAGGGAAGGAGCTACACCTTC. Protein: CASSAVQGRSYTF.

The chain combines TRBV5-1 with TRBJ2-7; the D gene is possibly TRBD1 (6 bases). Trimming removed 0 bases from V and 5 bases from J, with 6 bases in between. Germline CDR1 is SGHRS and CDR2 is YFSETQ. The CDR3 contains 12 residues. CDR3 DNA: TGCGCCAGCAGCTTGGGACAGGACGAGCAGTACTTC. Translating gives CASSLGQDEQYF.

The chain recombines TRBV7-9 with TRBJ1-5; no reliable D call. The germline gives CDR1 SEHNR, CDR2 FQNEAQ (reference sequence). The germline V and J ends were trimmed by 6 bases and 3 bases, with 12 bases remaining between them. The length of the CDR3 is 14 residues. The CDR3 loop is CASSYSGFNQPQHF. The CDR3 DNA reads as TGTGCCAGCAGTTATTCCGGGTTCAATCAGCCCCAGCATTTT.

The gene calls are TRBV11-3 and TRBJ1-1, with a weak D call TRBD1 (5 bases). CDR3 length: 14 residues. Germline values: CDR1 SGHNT, CDR2 YENEEA. With 2 bases removed from V and 5 bases from J, the gap between germline ends came to 12 bases. The CDR3 coding sequence is TGTGCCAGCAGCTTAAACCAGGGCTCGACTGAAGCTTTCTTT. It specifies CASSLNQGSTEAFF.

The rearrangement joins TRBV19 to TRBJ1-1, with 7 bases identical to TRBD1. With V trimmed by 4 bases and J by 1 base, 6 bases remained unmatched. The CDR3 covers 15 residues. CDR1 and CDR2 from the germline V gene are LNHDA and SQIVND (reference sequence). CDR3 loop: CASSTRTGRNTEAFF. CDR3 bases: TGTGCCAGTAGTACACGGACAGGAAGGAACACTGAAGCTTTCTTT.

This chain uses TRBV7-2 with TRBJ1-3; D remains ambiguous. Trimming stripped 5 bases from V and 0 bases from J, with 11 bases between. The V gene's germline CDR1 is SGHTA and CDR2 FQGNSA. This CDR3 has 15 residues. CDR3 protein: CASSPEIVSGNTIYF. The CDR3 coding sequence is TGTGCCAGCAGCCCGGAGATAGTCTCTGGAAACACCATATATTTT. Combining the CDR3 with reference TRBV7-2 and TRBJ1-3 gives the whole variable domain GAGVSQSPSNKVTEKGKDVELRCDPISGHTALYWYRQSLGQGLEFLIYFQGNSAPDKSGLPSDRFSAERTGGSVSTLTIQRTQQEDSAVYLCASSPEIVSGNTIYFGEGSWLTVV.

The V call is TRBV5-1, the J call TRBJ2-5; D is unclear. The length of the CDR3 is 15 residues. The germline CDR1 and CDR2 sequences are SGHRS and YFSETQ. The germline V and J ends were trimmed by 6 bases and 5 bases, with 20 bases remaining between them. CDR3: CASILVAIPRETQYF. CDR3 DNA: TGCGCCAGCATCCTAGTGGCTATCCCTCGCGAGACCCAGTACTTC.

About this clone: The sample carries other DNA sequences with the same CDR3. The chain links TRBV7-2 to TRBJ1-5; D call uncertain. The CDR3 consists of 14 residues. Trimming cost V 1 base and J 4 bases, with 8 bases left between them. CDR1 and CDR2 (germline): SGHTA, FQGNSA. CDR3 bases: TGTGCCAGCAGCTTAGGTGGCGGGAATCAGCCCCAGCATTTT. As protein: CASSLGGGNQPQHF.

This clone has a single count. This chain uses TRBV27 with TRBJ1-2, with D unresolved. CDR3 length equals 14 residues. Germline values: CDR1 MNHEY, CDR2 SMNVEV (reference sequence). V was trimmed by 4 bases and J by 10 bases, leaving 19 bases between them. The CDR3 DNA reads TGTGCCAGCAGTTCCATGTTGGAGGGTGGTATCTACACCTTC. Its protein is CASSSMLEGGIYTF.

A single count supports this clone. The V call is TRBV29-1, the J call TRBJ2-1, with D possibly matching TRBD1 (7 bases). CDR1 SQVTM and CDR2 ANQGSEA come from the germline V gene. The V and J ends lost 5 bases and 6 bases respectively, with 17 bases between them. CDR3 size: 14 residues. This chain's CDR3 is CSVMEARGANEQFF. In DNA, the CDR3 is TGCAGCGTTATGGAGGCCAGGGGGGCCAATGAGCAGTTCTTC.

The chain recombines TRBV7-8 with TRBJ2-7; D remains unclear. Germline V gene data show CDR1 as SGHVS and CDR2 as FQNEAQ. The CDR3 contains 14 residues. Between the trimmed V and J ends, which lost 1 base and 6 bases, there was a span of 13 bases. CDR3 bases: TGTGCCAGCAGCTTAGATTGGCAGTTGGTCGAGCAGTACTTC. Encoded protein: CASSLDWQLVEQYF.

The chain employs TRBV9 and TRBJ1-5; D is undetermined. The CDR3 loop spans 17 amino acids. CDR1 is SGDLS, CDR2 YYNGEE, per germline. With 0 bases removed from V and 9 bases from J, the gap between germline ends came to 22 bases. The DNA for the CDR3 is TGTGCCAGCAGCGTAGGACCCCGGAGGCAGGCTAATGGGCCCCAGCATTTT. Its translation: CASSVGPRRQANGPQHF.

The chain recombines TRBV7-3 with TRBJ1-1; TRBD1 is a possible D gene (5 bases). Trimming cost V 0 bases and J 4 bases, with 12 bases left between them. The CDR3 is 15 amino acids. Looked up from germline, CDR1 is SGHTA and CDR2 is FQGTGA. The CDR3 DNA reads TGTGCCAGCAGCTTAACGGGAAGGGGCGTCACTGAAGCTTTCTTT. Translating gives CASSLTGRGVTEAFF.

The rearrangement uses TRBV7-8 and TRBJ1-2; D might be TRBD1 (5 bases). Germline assignment: CDR1 SGHVS and CDR2 FQNEAQ. V lost 1 base and J lost 5, with 14 bases in between. The CDR3 sequence is 15 residues long. The CDR3 loop is CASSLEVSDRYGYTF. CDR3 nucleotide sequence: TGTGCCAGCAGCTTAGAGGTGAGCGACAGATATGGCTACACCTTC.

The chain is built from TRBV10-3 and TRBJ2-7, with D possibly matching TRBD1 (5 bases). V lost 4 bases and J 4 bases, leaving 8 bases between the germline ends. Per the germline V gene, CDR1 is ENHRY and CDR2 is SYGVKD. The CDR3 runs to 12 residues. The CDR3 DNA reads as TGTGCCATCAGTGGGGCAGGGTACGAGCAGTACTTC. Its translation: CAISGAGYEQYF.

The chain couples TRBV5-4 to TRBJ1-1; D gene uncertain. With 2 bases removed from V and 6 bases from J, the gap between germline ends came to 11 bases. CDR1 is SGHNT and CDR2 is YYREEE in the germline V gene (reference sequence). The CDR3 spans 13 residues. The DNA of the CDR3 is TGTGCCAGCAGCTTTGAGAGGGCTGCTGAAGCTTTCTTT. This gives the protein CASSFERAAEAFF.

The V call is TRBV4-1, the J call TRBJ2-5, with 9 bases aligning to TRBD2. The CDR3 length is 17 residues. V shed 0 bases and J 4 bases; nucleotides not matched to a gene: 9. Germline assignment: CDR1 MGHRA and CDR2 YSYEKL. For the CDR3, the DNA is TGCGCCAGCAGCCAAGATCGAGGCGGGGGGGCTGGAGAGACCCAGTACTTC. Residues: CASSQDRGGGAGETQYF.

The chain has TRBV4-1 and TRBJ2-7, with 11 bases matching TRBD2. V lost 4 bases to trimming and J lost 3 bases; unmatched junction nucleotides: 5. CDR1 and CDR2 (germline): MGHRA, YSYEKL. There are 15 residues in the CDR3. DNA for the CDR3: TGCGCCAGCAGCCCCAGACTAGCGGGACTCTACGAGCAGTACTTC. It yields the protein CASSPRLAGLYEQYF.

This clone was detected ten times or more. V gene TRBV5-1 combines with J gene TRBJ2-1; D gene ambiguous. Trimming cost V 1 base and J 5 bases, with 16 bases left between them. Germline lookup yields CDR1 SGHRS and CDR2 YFSETQ. The CDR3 contains 16 residues. CDR3 DNA sequence: TGCGCCAGCAGCTTGCCCTCGGGTGCGGCGAACAATGAGCAGTTCTTC. It specifies CASSLPSGAANNEQFF.

The rearrangement joins TRBV6-5 to TRBJ2-5, with 7 positions matching TRBD1. The DNA end is more similar to TRBJ2-7, so the J call may be wrong. The CDR3 consists of 12 residues. CDR1 and CDR2 (germline): MNHEY, SVGAGI. CDR3 sequence (DNA): TGTGCCAGCAGTCGCACAGGGGACGAGCAGTACTTC. Protein product: CASSRTGDEQYF.

V is TRBV9 and J is TRBJ1-1; D perhaps matches TRBD1 (5 bases). The CDR3 contains 14 residues. V lost 2 bases to trimming and J lost 1 base, with 9 bases between them. Germline loops: CDR1 SGDLS, CDR2 YYNGEE. The CDR3 sequence is CASSVLTANTEAFF. The CDR3 DNA follows: TGTGCCAGCAGCGTCTTGACAGCGAACACTGAAGCTTTCTTT.

This rearrangement joins TRBV5-1 to TRBJ1-1; 10 bases line up with TRBD1. The CDR3 spans 16 residues. Germline CDR1 and CDR2: SGHRS and YFSETQ. V lost 4 bases and J lost 1; bases outside the gene matches: 7. CDR3 sequence: CASSLGTGARNTEAFF. The CDR3, as DNA: TGCGCCAGCAGCCTAGGGACAGGGGCGCGGAACACTGAAGCTTTCTTT.

The rearrangement joins TRBV7-2 to TRBJ1-4; 7 nucleotides match TRBD1. Trimming removed 5 bases from V and 5 bases from J; junction bases left unmatched: 5. CDR3 length equals 14 residues. CDR1 and CDR2 (germline): SGHTA, FQGNSA. CDR3 sequence reads: CASSGDSQNEKLFF. The CDR3 coding sequence is TGTGCCAGCAGCGGGGACAGCCAAAATGAAAAACTGTTTTTT.

V usage is TRBV10-3 and J usage is TRBJ1-5, with a tentative D call TRBD1 (5 bases). The CDR3 spans 14 residues. Germline CDR1 is ENHRY and CDR2 is SYGVKD. V was trimmed by 3 bases and J by 6 bases, leaving 12 bases between them. The CDR3: CAISDYRSAQPQHF. Written as DNA, the CDR3 is TGTGCCATCAGTGACTACAGGTCCGCTCAGCCCCAGCATTTT.

The V gene is TRBV7-9, the J gene TRBJ1-2; no firm D call. The CDR3 length is 14 residues. Germline V gives CDR1 SEHNR, CDR2 FQNEAQ (reference sequence). V was shortened by 5 bases and J by 6 bases, with 16 bases between the two germline ends. CDR3 in DNA: TGTGCCAGCAGCCCGGTGGGAGCTCGAGATGGCTACACCTTC. Amino acids: CASSPVGARDGYTF.